The 21 T cell receptor beta chains below were found in one sample sequenced in a study of T cell responses to AZD1222 COVID-19 vaccine. The data were produced by immunoSEQ multiplex PCR, yet TCRdb's version contains in-frame clones alone and is incomplete. The repertoire holds some 81,000 clones, with approximately 83% as singletons. Sequencing was performed on peripheral blood, taken 28 days after the second AZD1222 dose. The receptors here all came from an adult who received the AZD1222 COVID-19 vaccine.

V is TRBV4-1 and J is TRBJ2-1; D not resolved. Trimming stripped 0 bases from V and 5 bases from J, with 11 bases between. The CDR3 is made up of 15 amino acids. Per germline, CDR1 MGHRA and CDR2 YSYEKL. The CDR3 DNA reads as TGCGCCAGCAGCCAAGATTTCGTAGCCCACAATGAGCAGTTCTTC. It is translated as CASSQDFVAHNEQFF.

The V gene is TRBV14, the J gene TRBJ2-3; 9 bases match TRBD1. V was pared by 4 bases and J by 9 bases, with 8 bases of the junction left unmatched. CDR1 and CDR2 (germline): SGHDN, FVKESK. The CDR3 contains 14 residues. CDR3 in DNA: TGTGCCAGCAGCCGGATCGGACAGGGGATGACGCAGTATTTT. It encodes CASSRIGQGMTQYF.

Points on this clone: The identical CDR3 is also encoded by other nucleotide sequences in the sample. The rearrangement joins TRBV18 to TRBJ1-1; possibly TRBD1 for D (5 bases). Germline assignment: CDR1 KGHSH and CDR2 LQKENI. The V gene lost 2 bases and the J gene lost 0 bases, with 7 bases spanning the gap. The CDR3 totals 14 residues. The CDR3, as DNA: TGTGCCAGCTCACCAAGCAGGGTGAACACTGAAGCTTTCTTT. Translation gives CASSPSRVNTEAFF.

The J gene is TRBJ1-2, the V gene TRBV5-4; 7 bases are shared with TRBD1. Germline V gene sequence: CDR1 SGHNT, CDR2 YYREEE (reference sequence). The V gene end was trimmed by 3 bases and the J gene end by 11 bases; junction bases not matched to a gene: 7. This CDR3 comprises 12 residues. The CDR3 loop is CASSSTGFGYTF. CDR3 nucleotide sequence: TGTGCCAGCAGCTCGACAGGGTTTGGTTACACCTTC.

This clone was recorded once. The chain recombines TRBV28 with TRBJ2-7; weak D call: TRBD2 (6 bases). CDR3 length: 14 residues. The germline CDR1 and CDR2 sequences are MDHEN and SYDVKM. The V end lost 5 bases, the J end lost 2 bases, and 13 bases lay between the germline ends. The CDR3 loop is CASSPGTFAYEQYF. DNA for the CDR3: TGTGCCAGCAGTCCGGGGACTTTTGCCTACGAGCAGTACTTC.

This clone was found once. This chain connects TRBV10-3 to TRBJ1-3; 11 nucleotides align to TRBD1. This CDR3 has 15 amino acids. The junction had 10 bases not matched to a gene; V was cut back by 11 bases and J by 4 bases. In germline, CDR1 is ENHRY, CDR2 SYGVKD. The CDR3 nucleotides are TGTGCCCACTCAACGGGACAGGGGGTCGGAAACACCATATATTTT. As protein: CAHSTGQGVGNTIYF.

The chain has TRBV5-1 and TRBJ2-5, with TRBD1 matching over 10 bases. CDR3 size: 15 residues. Germline CDR1 is SGHRS and CDR2 is YFSETQ. The J segment lost 5 bases and the V segment lost 0 bases, leaving 4 bases of the junction unmatched. CDR3 sequence: CASSLGDRGAETQYF. CDR3 in DNA: TGCGCCAGCAGCTTGGGGGACAGGGGAGCGGAGACCCAGTACTTC.

The chain joins TRBV28 to TRBJ1-6; D is uncertain. The V end was cut by 7 bases, the J end by 0 bases, with 13 bases between. Germline V gene sequence: CDR1 MDHEN, CDR2 SYDVKM. This CDR3 region has 16 residues. This CDR3 reads CASTGPKSSYNSPLHF. In DNA, the CDR3 is TGTGCCAGCACGGGTCCTAAAAGCTCCTATAATTCACCCCTCCACTTT.

This clone was detected once. The genes are TRBV19 and TRBJ1-5; D remains unclear. Germline V CDR1 and CDR2: LNHDA, SQIVND (reference sequence). Trimming removed 3 bases at V and 0 bases at J, with 9 bases between. The CDR3 is made up of 15 amino acids. The CDR3 protein is CASSIQFSSNQPQHF. The CDR3 DNA reads TGTGCCAGTAGTATCCAGTTTAGTAGCAATCAGCCCCAGCATTTT.

The genes are TRBV6-6 and TRBJ2-5; perhaps TRBD2 as D (5 bases). There are 14 residues in the CDR3. Germline CDR1 is MNHNY and CDR2 is SVGAGI (reference sequence). Trimming cost V 5 bases and J 5 bases, with 15 bases left between them. For the CDR3, the DNA is TGTGCCAGCAGTCCTAGACATGGCGGGGAGACCCAGTACTTC. Its protein product is CASSPRHGGETQYF.

In DNA, the CDR3 is TGTGCCAGCAGCTTATCCACAGATACGCAGTATTTT. It encodes CASSLSTDTQYF. The chain joins TRBV7-2 to TRBJ2-3; no clear D gene. V dropped 2 bases and J dropped 2 bases, with 2 bases sitting between them. The CDR3 extends over 12 amino acids. Germline lookup yields CDR1 SGHTA and CDR2 FQGNSA.

CDR3 DNA: TGTGCCAGCAGTTCCGAGAGGGGGTGGGAACCGCTCCAGCATTTT. It specifies CASSSERGWEPLQHF. The rearrangement uses TRBV28 and TRBJ1-5, with TRBD1 as a possible D gene (6 bases). CDR1 and CDR2 from the germline V gene are MDHEN and SYDVKM. CDR3 length: 15 amino acids. The V gene lost 4 bases and the J gene lost 12 bases, with 22 bases spanning the gap.

This clone was observed a handful of times. The genes are TRBV3-1 (or the pseudogene TRBV3-2) and TRBJ2-2; 8 bases fit TRBD1. Trimming took 3 bases from V and 3 from J; bases not matched to a gene: 12. The CDR3 loop spans 18 amino acids. Germline V gene data show CDR1 as LGHDT and CDR2 as YNNKEL (reference sequence). The CDR3 bases are TGTGCCAGCAGCCACGAAAACCGGGACAGGAGGGACACCGGGGAGCTGTTTTTT. The encoded protein is CASSHENRDRRDTGELFF.

This rearrangement joins TRBV6-4 to TRBJ2-2; 7 positions match TRBD2. The CDR3 has 17 residues. V shed 0 bases and J 0 bases; nucleotides not matched to a gene: 4. The germline V gene has CDR1 MRHNA and CDR2 SNTAGT. CDR3 nucleotides: TGTGCCAGCAGTGACTCGGTGAGCGGGACGAACACCGGGGAGCTGTTTTTT. This codes for CASSDSVSGTNTGELFF.

This clone was observed a handful of times. The chain has TRBV7-2 and TRBJ2-3; 11 bases fit TRBD2. Germline loops: CDR1 SGHTA, CDR2 FQGNSA. V dropped 5 bases and J dropped 5; count of bases not matched to a gene: 6. There are 15 residues in the CDR3. CDR3 amino acids: CASSHSGGAGDTQYF. The DNA for the CDR3 is TGTGCCAGCAGCCATAGCGGGGGGGCTGGAGATACGCAGTATTTT.

The chain recombines TRBV27 with TRBJ1-5; no definite D call. The V and J ends lost 1 base and 1 base respectively, with 14 bases between them. CDR1 MNHEY and CDR2 SMNVEV come from the germline V gene (reference sequence). The CDR3 consists of 17 residues. Written as DNA, the CDR3 is TGTGCCAGCAGTTTATATGCTTGGACGGTGAGCAATCAGCCCCAGCATTTT. It specifies CASSLYAWTVSNQPQHF.

The gene calls are TRBV7-2 and TRBJ1-2, with TRBD1 as a possible D gene (5 bases). Germline values: CDR1 SGHTA, CDR2 FQGNSA. The CDR3 has 11 residues. Trimming removed 4 bases from V and 13 bases from J, with 13 bases in between. CDR3 sequence reads: CASSYSGTGTF. In DNA, the CDR3 is TGTGCCAGCAGCTACTCCGGGACGGGCACCTTC.

This clone appeared once. The V and J genes are TRBV11-3 and TRBJ2-1; D ambiguous. Looked up from germline, CDR1 is SGHNT and CDR2 is YENEEA. The CDR3 is 15 amino acids. V shed 5 bases and J shed 7 bases, with 18 bases lying between them. CDR3 region: CASSADWHPENEQFF. As DNA, the CDR3 is TGTGCCAGCAGCGCCGACTGGCACCCGGAGAATGAGCAGTTCTTC.

The chain employs TRBV29-1 and TRBJ2-1, with TRBD1 matching 8 bases. The CDR3 is 13 residues long. The trim removed 3 bases at V and 6 bases at J, leaving 4 bases unmatched. From germline, CDR1 is SQVTM and CDR2 ANQGSEA. This CDR3 reads CSVDRGLANEQFF. The CDR3 DNA reads TGCAGCGTTGACAGGGGGCTGGCCAATGAGCAGTTCTTC.

The chain is built from TRBV7-8 and TRBJ2-7; no reliable D call. The CDR3 consists of 12 residues. CDR1 and CDR2 (germline): SGHVS, FQNEAQ. V gave up 0 bases and J gave up 2 bases, with 2 bases separating them. CDR3 in DNA: TGTGCCAGCAGCTTAGCAACCTACGAGCAGTACTTC. This translates into CASSLATYEQYF.

The V call is TRBV9, the J call TRBJ1-1, with 9 bases that match TRBD1. Germline CDR1 reads SGDLS; CDR2 reads YYNGEE. The trim removed 4 bases at V and 3 bases at J, leaving 7 bases unmatched. This CDR3 contains 15 residues. In DNA, the CDR3 is TGTGCCAGCAGCCTAAGGACAGGGGAAGACACTGAAGCTTTCTTT. Translated: CASSLRTGEDTEAFF.